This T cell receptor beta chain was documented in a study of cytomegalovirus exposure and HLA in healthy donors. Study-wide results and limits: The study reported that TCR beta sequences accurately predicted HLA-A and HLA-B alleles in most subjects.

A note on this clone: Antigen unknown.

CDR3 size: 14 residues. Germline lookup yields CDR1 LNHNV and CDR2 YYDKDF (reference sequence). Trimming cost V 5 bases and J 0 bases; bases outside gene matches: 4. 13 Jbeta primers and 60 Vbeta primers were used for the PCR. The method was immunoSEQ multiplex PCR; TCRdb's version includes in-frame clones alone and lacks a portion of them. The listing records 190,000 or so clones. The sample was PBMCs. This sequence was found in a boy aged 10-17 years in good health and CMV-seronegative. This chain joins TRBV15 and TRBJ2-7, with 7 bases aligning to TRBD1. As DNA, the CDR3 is TGTGCCACCAGCGCTCGGGACAGCTCCTACGAGCAGTACTTC. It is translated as CATSARDSSYEQYF.